This TCR beta chain was obtained from a study of blood T cell repertoires in COVID-19. About the study: Samples came from the United States, Italy and Spain, spanning acute and convalescent COVID-19. T cells, B-cell-depleted T cells, or PBMCs provided the cDNA or gDNA that served as material.

Here immunoSEQ multiplex PCR was the method, and the copy in TCRdb shows in-frame clones only, minus some. Of around 290,000 clones listed, around nine tenths are singletons. Germline-derived CDR1 and CDR2 are LNHDA and SQIVND (reference sequence). V shed 5 bases and J shed 0 bases, with 11 bases lying between them. The CDR3 contains 15 residues. The chain employs TRBV19 and TRBJ2-1; D unresolved. The sequencing sample was made of peripheral blood. The TCR sequence derives from a man aged 35 to 55 with acute or convalescent COVID-19. The CDR3 loop reads CASSVRIPSYNEQFF. The CDR3 DNA reads TGTGCCAGTAGTGTCAGGATTCCCTCCTACAATGAGCAGTTCTTC.